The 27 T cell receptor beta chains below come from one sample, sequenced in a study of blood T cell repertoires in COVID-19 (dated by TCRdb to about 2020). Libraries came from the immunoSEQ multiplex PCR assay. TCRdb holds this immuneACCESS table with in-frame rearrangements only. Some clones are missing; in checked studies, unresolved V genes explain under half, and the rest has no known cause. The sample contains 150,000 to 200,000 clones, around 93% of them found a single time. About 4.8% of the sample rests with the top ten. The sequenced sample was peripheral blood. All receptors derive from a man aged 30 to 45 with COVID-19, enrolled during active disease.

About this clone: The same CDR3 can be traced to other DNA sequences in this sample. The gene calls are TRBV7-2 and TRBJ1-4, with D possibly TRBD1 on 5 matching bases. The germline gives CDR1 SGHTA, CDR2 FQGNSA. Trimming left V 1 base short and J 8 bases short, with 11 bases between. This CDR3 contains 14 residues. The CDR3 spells CASSLVPGGEKLFF. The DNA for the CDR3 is TGTGCCAGCAGCTTAGTTCCGGGGGGGGAAAAACTGTTTTTT.

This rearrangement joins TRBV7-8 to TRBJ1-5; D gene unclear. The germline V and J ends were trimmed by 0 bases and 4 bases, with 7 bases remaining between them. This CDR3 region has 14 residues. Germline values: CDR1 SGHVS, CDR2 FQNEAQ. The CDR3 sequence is CASSLAGGNQPQHF. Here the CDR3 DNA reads TGTGCCAGCAGCTTAGCGGGAGGGAATCAGCCCCAGCATTTT.

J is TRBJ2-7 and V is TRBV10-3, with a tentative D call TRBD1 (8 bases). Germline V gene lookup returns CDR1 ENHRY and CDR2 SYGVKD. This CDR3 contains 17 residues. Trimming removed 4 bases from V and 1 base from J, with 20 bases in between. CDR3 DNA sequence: TGTGCCATCAGTGGGGCTTCACAGGGGGGGTCTTCCTACGAGCAGTACTTC. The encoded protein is CAISGASQGGSSYEQYF.

The CDR3 spells CASSKTSGGVTDTQYF. The DNA of the CDR3 is TGTGCCAGTAGTAAGACTAGCGGGGGGGTTACAGATACGCAGTATTTT. The V call is TRBV19, the J call TRBJ2-3; 14 bases agree with TRBD2. V was pared by 4 bases and J by 3 bases, with 3 bases of the junction left unmatched. The germline CDR1 and CDR2 sequences are LNHDA and SQIVND (reference sequence). There are 16 residues in the CDR3.

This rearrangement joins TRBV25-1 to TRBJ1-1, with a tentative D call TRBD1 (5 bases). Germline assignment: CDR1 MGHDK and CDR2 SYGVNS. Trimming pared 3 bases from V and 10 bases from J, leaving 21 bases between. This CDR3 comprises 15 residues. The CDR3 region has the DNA TGTGCCAGCAGTGAGCTGGCGGGGGAGCACAGTGGAGCTTTCTTT. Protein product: CASSELAGEHSGAFF.

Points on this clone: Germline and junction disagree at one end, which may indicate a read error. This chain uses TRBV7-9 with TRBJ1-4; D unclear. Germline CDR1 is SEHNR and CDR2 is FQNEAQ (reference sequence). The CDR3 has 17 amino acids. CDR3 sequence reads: CASSSREALGTKENLFF. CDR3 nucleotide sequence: TGTGCCAGCAGTTCCCGGGAGGCGCTAGGTACCAAAGAAAACCTGTTTTTT. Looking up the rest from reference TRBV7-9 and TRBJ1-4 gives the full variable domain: DTGVSQNPRHKITKRGQNVTFRCDPISEHNRLYWYRQTLGQGPEFLTYFQNEAQLEKSRLLSDRFSAERPKGSFSTLEIQRTEQGDSAMYLCASSSREALGTKENLFFGSGTQLSVL.

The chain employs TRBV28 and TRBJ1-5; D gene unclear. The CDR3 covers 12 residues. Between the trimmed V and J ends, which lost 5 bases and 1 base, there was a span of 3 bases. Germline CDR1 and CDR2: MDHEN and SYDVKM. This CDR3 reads CASSRSNQPQHF. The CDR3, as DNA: TGTGCCAGCAGTCGGAGCAATCAGCCCCAGCATTTT.

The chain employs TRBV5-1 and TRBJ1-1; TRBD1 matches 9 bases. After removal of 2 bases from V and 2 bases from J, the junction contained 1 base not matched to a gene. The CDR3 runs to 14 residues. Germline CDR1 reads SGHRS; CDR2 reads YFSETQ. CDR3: CASSFTGGNTEAFF. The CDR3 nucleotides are TGCGCCAGCAGCTTTACAGGGGGCAACACTGAAGCTTTCTTT.

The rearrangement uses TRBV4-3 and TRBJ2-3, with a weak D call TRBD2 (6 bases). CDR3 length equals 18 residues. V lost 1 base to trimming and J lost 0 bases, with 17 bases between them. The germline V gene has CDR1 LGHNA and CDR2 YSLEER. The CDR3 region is CASSQVDRVGTSTDTQYF. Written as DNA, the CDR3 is TGCGCCAGCAGCCAAGTCGACCGGGTTGGGACTAGCACAGATACGCAGTATTTT.

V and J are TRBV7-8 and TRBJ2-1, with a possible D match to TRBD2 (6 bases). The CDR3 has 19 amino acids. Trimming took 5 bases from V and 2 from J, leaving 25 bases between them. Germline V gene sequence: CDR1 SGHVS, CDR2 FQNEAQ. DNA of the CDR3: TGTGCCAGCAGCCCGGCCTGGGAAACTAGCTCGGGGACCTACAATGAGCAGTTCTTC. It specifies CASSPAWETSSGTYNEQFF.

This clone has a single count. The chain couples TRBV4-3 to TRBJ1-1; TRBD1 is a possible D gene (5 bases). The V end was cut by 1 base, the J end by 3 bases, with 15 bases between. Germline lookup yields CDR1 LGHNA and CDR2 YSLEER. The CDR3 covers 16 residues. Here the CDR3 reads CASSQVWGGRDTEAFF. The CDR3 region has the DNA TGCGCCAGCAGCCAAGTCTGGGGGGGACGGGACACTGAAGCTTTCTTT.

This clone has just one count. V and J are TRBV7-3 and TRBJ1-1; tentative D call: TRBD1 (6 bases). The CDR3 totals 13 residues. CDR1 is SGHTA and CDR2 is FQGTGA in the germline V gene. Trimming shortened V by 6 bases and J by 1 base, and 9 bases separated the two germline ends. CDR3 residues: CASRLTGNTEAFF. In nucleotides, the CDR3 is TGTGCCAGCAGACTGACAGGGAACACTGAAGCTTTCTTT.

CDR3 sequence: CASSRDSNYGYTF. CDR3 nucleotides: TGCGCCAGCAGCCGGGACAGCAACTATGGCTACACCTTC. This chain connects TRBV5-1 to TRBJ1-2; 7 bases are a match to TRBD1. V lost 4 bases and J lost 2; bases outside the gene matches: 2. Germline loops: CDR1 SGHRS, CDR2 YFSETQ. The CDR3 spans 13 residues.

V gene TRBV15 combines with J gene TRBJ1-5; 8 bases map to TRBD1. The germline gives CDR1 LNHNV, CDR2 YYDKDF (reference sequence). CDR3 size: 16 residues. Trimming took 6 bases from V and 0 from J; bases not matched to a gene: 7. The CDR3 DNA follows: TGTGCCACCAGTAGGACAGGGCCTTATAGCAATCAGCCCCAGCATTTT. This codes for CATSRTGPYSNQPQHF.

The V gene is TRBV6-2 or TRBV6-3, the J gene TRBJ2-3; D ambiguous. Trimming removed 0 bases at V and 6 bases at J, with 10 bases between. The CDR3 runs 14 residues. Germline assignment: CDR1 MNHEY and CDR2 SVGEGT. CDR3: CASSYSIPGDTQYF. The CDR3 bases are TGTGCCAGCAGTTACTCGATACCGGGTGATACGCAGTATTTT.

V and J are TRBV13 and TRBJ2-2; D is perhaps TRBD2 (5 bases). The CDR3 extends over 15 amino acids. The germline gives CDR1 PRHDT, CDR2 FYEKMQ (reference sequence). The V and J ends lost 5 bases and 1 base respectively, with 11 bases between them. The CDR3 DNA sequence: TGTGCCAGCAGCAATGACGGGATGAACACCGGGGAGCTGTTTTTT. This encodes CASSNDGMNTGELFF.

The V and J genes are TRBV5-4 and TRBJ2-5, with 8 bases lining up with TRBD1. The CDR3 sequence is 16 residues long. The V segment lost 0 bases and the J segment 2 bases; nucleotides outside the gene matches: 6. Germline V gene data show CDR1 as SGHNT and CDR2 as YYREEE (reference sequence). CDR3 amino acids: CASSLALRDRQETQYF. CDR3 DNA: TGTGCCAGCAGCTTGGCCTTACGGGACAGGCAAGAGACCCAGTACTTC.

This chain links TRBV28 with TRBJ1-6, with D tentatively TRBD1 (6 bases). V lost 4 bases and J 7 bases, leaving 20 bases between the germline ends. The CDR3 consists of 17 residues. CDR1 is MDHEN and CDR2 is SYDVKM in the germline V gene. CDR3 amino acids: CASSSIPYPTGNSPLHF. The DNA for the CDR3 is TGTGCCAGCAGTTCAATCCCCTACCCTACAGGGAATTCACCCCTCCACTTT.

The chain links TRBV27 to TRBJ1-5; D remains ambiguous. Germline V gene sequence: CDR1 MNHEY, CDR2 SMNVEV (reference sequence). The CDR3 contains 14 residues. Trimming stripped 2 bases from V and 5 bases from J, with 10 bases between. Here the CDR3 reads CASSLIMQDQPQHF. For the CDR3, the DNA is TGTGCCAGCAGTTTAATCATGCAGGATCAGCCCCAGCATTTT.

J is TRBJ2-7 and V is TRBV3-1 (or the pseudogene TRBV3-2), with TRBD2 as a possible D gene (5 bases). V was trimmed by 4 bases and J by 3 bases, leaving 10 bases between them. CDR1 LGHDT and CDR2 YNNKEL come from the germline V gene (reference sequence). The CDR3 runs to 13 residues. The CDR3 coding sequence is TGTGCCAGCAGCCGATCCGGACTCTACGAGCAGTACTTC. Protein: CASSRSGLYEQYF.

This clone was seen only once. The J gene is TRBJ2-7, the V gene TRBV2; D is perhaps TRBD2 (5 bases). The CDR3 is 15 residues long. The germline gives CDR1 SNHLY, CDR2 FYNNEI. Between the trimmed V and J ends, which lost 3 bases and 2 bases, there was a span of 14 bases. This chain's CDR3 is CASSEGRTVPYEQYF. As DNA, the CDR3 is TGTGCCAGCAGTGAGGGAAGGACTGTTCCCTACGAGCAGTACTTC.

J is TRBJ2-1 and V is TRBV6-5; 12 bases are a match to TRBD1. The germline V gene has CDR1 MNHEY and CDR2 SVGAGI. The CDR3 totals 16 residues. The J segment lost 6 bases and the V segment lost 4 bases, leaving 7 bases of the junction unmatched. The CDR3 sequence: CASSLTPGQGANEQFF. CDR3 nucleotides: TGTGCCAGCAGTTTGACCCCGGGACAGGGGGCCAATGAGCAGTTCTTC.

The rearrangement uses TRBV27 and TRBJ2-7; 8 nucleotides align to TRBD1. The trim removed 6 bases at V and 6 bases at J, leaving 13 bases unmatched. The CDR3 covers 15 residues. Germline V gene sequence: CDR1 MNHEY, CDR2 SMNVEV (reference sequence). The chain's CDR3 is CASRPTSQGEIEQYF. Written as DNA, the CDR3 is TGTGCCAGCAGACCGACTTCACAGGGGGAAATCGAGCAGTACTTC.

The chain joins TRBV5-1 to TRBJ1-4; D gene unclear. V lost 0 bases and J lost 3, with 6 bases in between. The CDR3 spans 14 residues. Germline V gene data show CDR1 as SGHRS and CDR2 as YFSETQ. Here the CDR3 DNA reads TGCGCCAGCAGCTTGGCACAGTCTAATGAAAAACTGTTTTTT. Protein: CASSLAQSNEKLFF.

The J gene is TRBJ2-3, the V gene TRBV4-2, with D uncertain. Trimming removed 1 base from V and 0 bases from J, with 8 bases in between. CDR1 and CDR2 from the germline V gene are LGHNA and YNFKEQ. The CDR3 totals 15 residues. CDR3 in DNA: TGTGCCAGCAGCCAAGGACATTCTAGCACAGATACGCAGTATTTT. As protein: CASSQGHSSTDTQYF.

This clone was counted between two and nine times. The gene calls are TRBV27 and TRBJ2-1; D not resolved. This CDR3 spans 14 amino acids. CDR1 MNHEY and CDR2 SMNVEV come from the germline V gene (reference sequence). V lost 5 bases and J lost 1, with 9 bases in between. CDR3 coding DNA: TGTGCCAGCAGTCCTACTGATTCCTACAATGAGCAGTTCTTC. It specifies CASSPTDSYNEQFF.

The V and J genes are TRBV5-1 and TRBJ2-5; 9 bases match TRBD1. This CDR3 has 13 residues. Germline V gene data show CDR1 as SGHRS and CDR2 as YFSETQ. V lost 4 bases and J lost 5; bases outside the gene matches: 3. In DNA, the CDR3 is TGCGCCAGCAGCCTACAGGGGGCCGAGACCCAGTACTTC. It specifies CASSLQGAETQYF. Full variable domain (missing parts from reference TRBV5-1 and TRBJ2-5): KAGVTQTPRYLIKTRGQQVTLSCSPISGHRSVSWYQQTPGQGLQFLFEYFSETQRNKGNFPGRFSGRQFSNSRSEMNVSTLELGDSALYLCASSLQGAETQYFGPGTRLLVL.